The 8 T cell receptor beta chains presented below share a single source sample, sequenced in a study of blood T cell repertoires in COVID-19 (dated by TCRdb to the early 2020s). Library preparation was by the immunoSEQ multiplex PCR assay. This immuneACCESS table, as held by TCRdb, lists in-frame sequences with V and J called but not all clones. Of the missing ones, under half trace to an unresolved V gene in checked studies; the others have no known cause. A total of 85,000 to 100,000 clones appear in this sample, around nine tenths of them only once. The ten largest clonotypes hold less than 2% of the sample. The sample was peripheral blood. The source is a man in his sixties with acute or convalescent COVID-19.

The chain recombines TRBV9 with TRBJ2-7; D possibly corresponds to TRBD2 (6 bases). Trimming took 0 bases from V and 2 from J, leaving 9 bases between them. CDR1 SGDLS and CDR2 YYNGEE come from the germline V gene. This CDR3 has 14 residues. The CDR3 nucleotides read TGTGCCAGCAGCGTAGGCGGGGCCCCCTACGAGCAGTACTTC. Its protein is CASSVGGAPYEQYF.

This chain joins TRBV29-1 and TRBJ1-3, with D hard to call. Trimming shortened V by 7 bases and J by 0 bases, and 13 bases separated the two germline ends. This CDR3 region has 14 residues. In germline, CDR1 is SQVTM, CDR2 ANQGSEA. The CDR3 bases are TGCAGCGCATCAAGCCAAAACTCTGGAAACACCATATATTTT. Protein product: CSASSQNSGNTIYF. The whole variable domain, remainder taken from reference TRBV29-1 and TRBJ1-3, is SAVISQKPSRDICQRGTSLTIQCQVDSQVTMMFWYRQQPGQSLTLIATANQGSEATYESGFVIDKFPISRPNLTFSTLTVSNMSPEDSSIYLCSASSQNSGNTIYFGEGSWLTVV.

V usage is TRBV6-5 and J usage is TRBJ2-5; D is ambiguous. Trimming shortened V by 0 bases and J by 5 bases, and 4 bases separated the two germline ends. CDR3 length equals 12 residues. CDR1 MNHEY and CDR2 SVGAGI come from the germline V gene. CDR3 bases: TGTGCCAGCAGTTACTCGCGGGAGACCCAGTACTTC. Its protein is CASSYSRETQYF.

The CDR3 is CASSPGTGANTGELFF. Written as DNA, the CDR3 is TGCGCCAGCAGTCCGGGTACAGGTGCCAACACCGGGGAGCTGTTTTTT. The chain couples TRBV5-1 to TRBJ2-2; D may be TRBD1 (5 bases). The CDR3 runs to 16 residues. Germline V gene sequence: CDR1 SGHRS, CDR2 YFSETQ. V lost 5 bases and J lost 2, with 16 bases in between. Supplemented by reference TRBV5-1 and TRBJ2-2, the full variable domain reads KAGVTQTPRYLIKTRGQQVTLSCSPISGHRSVSWYQQTPGQGLQFLFEYFSETQRNKGNFPGRFSGRQFSNSRSEMNVSTLELGDSALYLCASSPGTGANTGELFFGEGSRLTVL.

The rearrangement joins TRBV3-1 (or the pseudogene TRBV3-2) to TRBJ2-7; TRBD2 agrees at 7 bases. Germline lookup yields CDR1 LGHDT and CDR2 YNNKEL (reference sequence). This CDR3 has 13 amino acids. V lost 4 bases to trimming and J lost 2 bases; unmatched junction nucleotides: 2. CDR3 nucleotide sequence: TGTGCCAGCAGCCGGGGGGGAACCTACGAGCAGTACTTC. It is translated as CASSRGGTYEQYF.

V usage is TRBV5-1 and J usage is TRBJ1-2; TRBD1 might be the D (5 bases). V was cut by 0 bases and J by 9 bases, with 12 bases left in between. CDR3 length equals 13 residues. Per the germline V gene, CDR1 is SGHRS and CDR2 is YFSETQ. The CDR3 reads CASSLVDSWSYTF. The CDR3 DNA follows: TGCGCCAGCAGCTTGGTAGACAGCTGGAGCTACACCTTC.

V and J are TRBV12-2 and TRBJ1-1; TRBD1, the D gene given by the table, was not confirmed from the DNA. TRBV12-2 has pseudogene status. The CDR3 totals 17 residues. The CDR3 spells CASRLPDHGQGGTEAFF. CDR3 DNA sequence: TGTGCAAGTCGCTTACCAGACCACGGACAGGGAGGTACTGAAGCTTTCTTT.

The rearrangement uses TRBV19 and TRBJ1-2; 12 positions agree with TRBD1. Germline CDR1 reads LNHDA; CDR2 reads SQIVND (reference sequence). The V gene end was trimmed by 6 bases and the J gene end by 8 bases; junction bases not matched to a gene: 10. This CDR3 spans 15 amino acids. CDR3 region: CASRARDRGPGGYTF. The CDR3 coding sequence is TGTGCCAGTAGGGCCCGGGACAGGGGGCCGGGAGGCTACACCTTC. Combining the CDR3 with reference TRBV19 and TRBJ1-2 gives the whole variable domain DGGITQSPKYLFRKEGQNVTLSCEQNLNHDAMYWYRQDPGQGLRLIYYSQIVNDFQKGDIAEGYSVSREKKESFPLTVTSAQKNPTAFYLCASRARDRGPGGYTFGSGTRLTVV.